This TCR beta chain came from a study of glioma-infiltrating T cells. The germline V gene encodes CDR1 SGHVS and CDR2 FNYEAQ. The CDR3 has 13 residues. V was clipped by 9 bases and J by 8 bases, with 17 bases between them. The iRepertoire nested amplicon-rescue multiplex PCR amplified TCR alpha and beta CDR3s from RNA. TCRdb re-derived calls from the multiplex PCR reads in MiXCR, one entry per CDR3 protein. The sample lists 150,000 or so distinct CDR3 sequences, approximately 40% occurring once. The sample taken for sequencing was glioma tissue, nonneoplastic brain tissue, or PBMCs (not recorded which). The chain couples TRBV7-6 to TRBJ2-1, with D perhaps TRBD1 (6 bases). The receptor's source is a human donor with low-grade glioma or glioblastoma, undergoing nonglioma brain surgery, or in good health (not recorded which). The CDR3 DNA is TGTGCCAGTTCCTTACAGGGATCGGATGAGCAGTTCTTC. Protein: CASSLQGSDEQFF.